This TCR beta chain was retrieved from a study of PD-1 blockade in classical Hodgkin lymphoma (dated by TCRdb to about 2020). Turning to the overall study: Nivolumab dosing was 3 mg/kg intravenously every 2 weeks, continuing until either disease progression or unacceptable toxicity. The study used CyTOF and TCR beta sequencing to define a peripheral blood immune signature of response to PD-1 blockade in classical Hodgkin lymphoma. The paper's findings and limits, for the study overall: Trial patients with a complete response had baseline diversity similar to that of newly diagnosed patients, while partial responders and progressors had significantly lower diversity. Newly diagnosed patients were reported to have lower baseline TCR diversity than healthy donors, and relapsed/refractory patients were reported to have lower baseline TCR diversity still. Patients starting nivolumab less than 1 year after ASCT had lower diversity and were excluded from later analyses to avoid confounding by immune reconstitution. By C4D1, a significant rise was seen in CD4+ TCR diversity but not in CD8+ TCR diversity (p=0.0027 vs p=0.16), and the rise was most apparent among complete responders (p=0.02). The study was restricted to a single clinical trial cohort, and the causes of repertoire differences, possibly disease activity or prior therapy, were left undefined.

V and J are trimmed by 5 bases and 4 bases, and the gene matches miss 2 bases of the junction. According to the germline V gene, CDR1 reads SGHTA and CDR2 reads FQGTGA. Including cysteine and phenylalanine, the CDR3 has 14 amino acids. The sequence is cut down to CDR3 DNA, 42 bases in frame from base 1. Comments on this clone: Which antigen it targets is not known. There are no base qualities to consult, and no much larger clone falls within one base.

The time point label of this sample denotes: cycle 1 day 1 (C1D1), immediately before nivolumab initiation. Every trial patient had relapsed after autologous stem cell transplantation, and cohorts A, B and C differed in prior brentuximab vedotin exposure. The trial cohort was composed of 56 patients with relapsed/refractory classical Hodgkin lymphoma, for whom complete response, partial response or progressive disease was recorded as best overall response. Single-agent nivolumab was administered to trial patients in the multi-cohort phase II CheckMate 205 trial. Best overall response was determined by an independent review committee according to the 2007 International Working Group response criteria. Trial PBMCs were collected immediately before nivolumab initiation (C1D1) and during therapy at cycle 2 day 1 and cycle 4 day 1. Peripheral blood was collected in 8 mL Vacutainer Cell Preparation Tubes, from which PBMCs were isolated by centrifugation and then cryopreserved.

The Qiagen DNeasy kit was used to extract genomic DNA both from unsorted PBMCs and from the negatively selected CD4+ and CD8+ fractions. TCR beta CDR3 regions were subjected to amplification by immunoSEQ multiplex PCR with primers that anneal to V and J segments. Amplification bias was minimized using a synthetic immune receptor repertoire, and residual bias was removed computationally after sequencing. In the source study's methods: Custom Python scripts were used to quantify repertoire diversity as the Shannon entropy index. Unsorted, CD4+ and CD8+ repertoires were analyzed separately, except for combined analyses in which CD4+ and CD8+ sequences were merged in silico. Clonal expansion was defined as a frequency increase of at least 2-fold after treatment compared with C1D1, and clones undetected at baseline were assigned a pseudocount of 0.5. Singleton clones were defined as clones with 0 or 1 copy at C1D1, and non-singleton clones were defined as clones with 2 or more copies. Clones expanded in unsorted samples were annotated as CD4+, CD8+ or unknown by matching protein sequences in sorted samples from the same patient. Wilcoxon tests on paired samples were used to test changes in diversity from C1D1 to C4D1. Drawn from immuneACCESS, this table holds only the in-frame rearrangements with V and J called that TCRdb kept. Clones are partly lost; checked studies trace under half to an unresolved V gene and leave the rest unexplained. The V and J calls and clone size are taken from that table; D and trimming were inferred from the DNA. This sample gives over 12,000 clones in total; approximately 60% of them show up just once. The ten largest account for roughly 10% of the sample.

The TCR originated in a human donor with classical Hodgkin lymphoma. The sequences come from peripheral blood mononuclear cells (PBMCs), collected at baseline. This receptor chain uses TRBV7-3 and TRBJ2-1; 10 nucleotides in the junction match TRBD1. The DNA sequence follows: TGTGCCAGCAGCCGGGACAGGGGTTACAATGAGCAGTTCTTC. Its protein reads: CASSRDRGYNEQFF. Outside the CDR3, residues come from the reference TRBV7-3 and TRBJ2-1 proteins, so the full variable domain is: GAGVSQTPSNKVTEKGKYVELRCDPISGHTALYWYRQSLGQGPEFLIYFQGTGAADDSGLPNDRFFAVRPEGSVSTLKIQRTERGDSAVYLCASSRDRGYNEQFFGPGTRLTVL.